This T cell receptor beta chain was recorded in a study of beta chain features in type 1 diabetes. Study-wide findings and caveats: Type 1 diabetes patients had TCRB CDR3s that were shorter (moderately but significantly so) in all four CD4+ subsets. The question left open here concerned HLA type influencing TCRB rearrangement. High-TCR-expressing cells could be over-represented by cDNA sequencing.

This clone appeared a few times. Its antigen is as yet unknown. Since all of the isolated RNA was reverse transcribed, expressed TCRB transcripts were what got sequenced. Sequencing used immunoSEQ multiplex PCR; TCRdb keeps in-frame clones, though not all of them. The profile covers 120,000 or so clones, with 17% appearing a single time and roughly 2.6% taken by the ten largest. Sample: central memory CD4+ T cells from blood. This TCR derives from a man aged 18 to 35 with type 1 diabetes.

CDR3 in amino acids: CSVPGTANTEAFF. CDR3 in DNA: TGCAGCGTTCCCGGGACGGCGAACACTGAAGCTTTCTTT. The rearrangement joins TRBV29-1 to TRBJ1-1; D might be TRBD1 (5 bases). V gave up 5 bases and J gave up 1 base, with 11 bases separating them. This CDR3 comprises 13 residues. The germline CDR1 and CDR2 sequences are SQVTM and ANQGSEA.